This TCR beta chain was identified during a study of T cell clones after liver transplantation. The data were produced by immunoSEQ multiplex PCR, yet TCRdb's version contains in-frame clones alone and is incomplete. The sample contains 90,000 to 120,000 clones, approximately 85% of which appear only once. Trimming cost V 6 bases and J 8 bases, with 10 bases left between them. CDR1 is KGHSH and CDR2 is LQKENI in the germline V gene. This CDR3 has 11 amino acids. This rearrangement joins TRBV18 to TRBJ1-2; no clear D gene. This material consisted of CD4+ T cells from blood, taken before liver transplant. This clonotype originated in a human donor who received a liver transplant. The chain's CDR3 is CASSFGNGYTF. CDR3 nucleotide sequence: TGTGCCAGCTCTTTCGGGAACGGCTACACCTTC.